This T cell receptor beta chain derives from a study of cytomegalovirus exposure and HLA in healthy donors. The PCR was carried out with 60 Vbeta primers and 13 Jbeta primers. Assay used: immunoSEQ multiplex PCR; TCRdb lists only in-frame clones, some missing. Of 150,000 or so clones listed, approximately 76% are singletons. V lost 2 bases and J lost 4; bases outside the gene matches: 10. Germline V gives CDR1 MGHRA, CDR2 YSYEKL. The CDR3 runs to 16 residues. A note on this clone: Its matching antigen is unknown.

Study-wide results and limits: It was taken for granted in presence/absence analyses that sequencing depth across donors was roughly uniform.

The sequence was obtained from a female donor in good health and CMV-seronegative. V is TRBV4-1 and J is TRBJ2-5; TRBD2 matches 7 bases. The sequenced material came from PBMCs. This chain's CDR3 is CASSQSPGRTGETQYF. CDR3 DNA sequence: TGCGCCAGCAGCCAATCGCCCGGGAGGACTGGAGAGACCCAGTACTTC.